These 13 T cell receptor beta chains were sequenced from one sample in a study of shared clonotypes between healthy human individuals. Sequencing was performed with immunoSEQ multiplex PCR; in TCRdb, only in-frame clones are kept and a portion is missing. The sample shows millions of clones, approximately 90% of them seen only once. The sample was naive CD4+ T cells sorted from blood. Subset in this sample: CD45RA+ positively selected. The source of these receptors is a man younger than 35 in good health.

The CDR3, as DNA: TGTGCCAGCAGCGTCCTGCAGGGGGCAGGAGATACGCAGTATTTT. Protein sequence: CASSVLQGAGDTQYF. The chain employs TRBV9 and TRBJ2-3, with 8 bases that match TRBD1. Germline V CDR1 and CDR2: SGDLS, YYNGEE. The CDR3 is 15 amino acids. With V trimmed by 2 bases and J by 5 bases, 7 bases remained unmatched.

V and J are TRBV5-4 and TRBJ1-1; D not certain. The CDR3 length is 13 residues. Germline lookup yields CDR1 SGHNT and CDR2 YYREEE (reference sequence). V was pared by 0 bases and J by 7 bases, with 10 bases between. The CDR3 DNA reads TGTGCCAGCAGCTTGGGACTTGGATATGAAGCTTTCTTT. It yields the protein CASSLGLGYEAFF.

The rearrangement joins TRBV19 to TRBJ1-5; TRBD1 agrees at 8 bases. The CDR3 runs 15 residues. Per germline, CDR1 LNHDA and CDR2 SQIVND (reference sequence). Trimming cost V 6 bases and J 1 base; bases outside gene matches: 5. CDR3 sequence reads: CASREQGGSNQPQHF. The CDR3 DNA sequence: TGTGCCAGTAGGGAACAGGGGGGAAGCAATCAGCCCCAGCATTTT.

V usage is TRBV6-1 and J usage is TRBJ2-2; D not resolved. Germline loops: CDR1 MNHNS, CDR2 SASEGT. The CDR3 runs to 11 residues. Between the trimmed V and J ends, which lost 8 bases and 6 bases, there was a span of 7 bases. The CDR3 bases are TGTGCCAGCGCCTGGGCCGGGGAGCTGTTTTTT. As protein: CASAWAGELFF.

V and J are TRBV10-2 and TRBJ1-5; no reliable D call. The CDR3 sequence is 14 residues long. Germline V gives CDR1 WSHSY, CDR2 SAAADI. V dropped 5 bases and J dropped 3 bases, with 11 bases sitting between them. The CDR3 protein is CASSPDGYNQPQHF. As DNA, the CDR3 is TGCGCCAGCAGTCCGGACGGGTACAATCAGCCCCAGCATTTT.

The chain is built from TRBV11-2 and TRBJ2-5; D unresolved. CDR1 SGHAT and CDR2 FQNNGV come from the germline V gene. V lost 4 bases and J lost 7, with 16 bases in between. The CDR3 is made up of 14 amino acids. This chain's CDR3 is CASSWAAGPVTQYF. CDR3 DNA sequence: TGTGCCAGCAGCTGGGCAGCTGGGCCGGTGACCCAGTACTTC.

The rearrangement uses TRBV4-3 and TRBJ2-4; 15 nucleotides align to TRBD2. V lost 4 bases to trimming and J lost 0 bases; unmatched junction nucleotides: 7. The CDR3 runs to 19 residues. Per the germline V gene, CDR1 is LGHNA and CDR2 is YSLEER. This CDR3 reads CASSPGLAGGILAKNIQYF. DNA of the CDR3: TGCGCCAGCAGCCCCGGACTAGCGGGGGGGATTCTAGCCAAAAACATTCAGTACTTC.

The chain carries TRBV29-1 and TRBJ2-2, with D perhaps matching TRBD1 (6 bases). Germline-derived CDR1 and CDR2 are SQVTM and ANQGSEA. This CDR3 comprises 13 residues. V shed 1 base and J shed 8 bases, with 11 bases lying between them. The CDR3 region is CSVEVQGGGELFF. CDR3 DNA: TGCAGCGTTGAAGTCCAAGGGGGTGGGGAGCTGTTTTTT.

This clone was observed a handful of times. The same CDR3 is also encoded by other DNA sequences in this sample. This chain uses TRBV29-1 with TRBJ1-1; D call uncertain. This CDR3 contains 10 residues. Germline-derived CDR1 and CDR2 are SQVTM and ANQGSEA. The CDR3 sequence is CSARNTEAFF. CDR3 nucleotide sequence: TGCAGTGCCCGGAACACTGAAGCTTTCTTT.

The chain recombines TRBV6-1 with TRBJ1-2; D is uncertain. Germline V gives CDR1 MNHNS, CDR2 SASEGT. CDR3 length: 11 amino acids. V was clipped by 3 bases and J by 9 bases, with 8 bases between them. Here the CDR3 reads CASSDHYSYTF. CDR3 nucleotides: TGTGCCAGCAGTGATCATTATAGCTACACCTTC.

The chain uses TRBV5-1 and TRBJ2-1; D call uncertain. V lost 9 bases and J 3 bases, leaving 19 bases between the germline ends. The CDR3 runs to 15 residues. Germline CDR1 is SGHRS and CDR2 is YFSETQ. The CDR3 bases are TGCGCCACCTCATCGGGCGGACCTAACTACAATGAGCAGTTCTTC. Translation gives CATSSGGPNYNEQFF. Filled out from reference TRBV5-1 and TRBJ2-1, the complete variable domain reads KAGVTQTPRYLIKTRGQQVTLSCSPISGHRSVSWYQQTPGQGLQFLFEYFSETQRNKGNFPGRFSGRQFSNSRSEMNVSTLELGDSALYLCATSSGGPNYNEQFFGPGTRLTVL.

This sequence joins TRBV6-1 and TRBJ2-1; D not resolved. Germline CDR1 reads MNHNS; CDR2 reads SASEGT. V was pared by 7 bases and J by 7 bases, with 17 bases between. This CDR3 region has 14 residues. The CDR3 bases are TGTGCCAGCAATCCTTCGACCGCTTATAATGAGCAGTTCTTC. This gives the protein CASNPSTAYNEQFF.

To note about this clone: Other DNA sequences within the sample encode an identical CDR3. The chain is built from TRBV11-3 and TRBJ2-7, with a possible D match to TRBD1 (5 bases). Germline CDR1 SGHNT, CDR2 YENEEA. The CDR3 has 14 amino acids. Trimming stripped 1 base from V and 4 bases from J, with 11 bases between. In nucleotides, the CDR3 is TGTGCCAGCAGCTTAGGGCAGGGTAATTACGAGCAGTACTTC. This sequence encodes CASSLGQGNYEQYF.